This T cell receptor beta chain was captured by sequencing in a study of blood T cell repertoires in COVID-19 (dated by TCRdb to 2019 to 2021). Broadly, across the study: Samples from collaborators originated in the United States, Italy and Spain and spanned both the acute and convalescent phases of COVID-19. The prospective study material was composed of cDNA or gDNA derived from T cells, B-cell-depleted T cells, or PBMCs. Deeply sampled blood TCRbeta repertoires from subjects exposed to, actively infected with, or recovered from COVID-19 were included in the dataset. The repertoires were released in a freely available public database intended as a resource for research on the immune response to SARS-CoV-2. Samples came from the ongoing ImmuneRACE study (first 160 participants) plus 1,254 subjects from 6 global collaborators. Nearly every sample came with metadata listing a de-identified subject ID, COVID-19 status, age in years and sex. Where HLA class I and class II types were available, the types were taken from metadata supplied by the sample provider, not from assay-based typing.

The paper's findings and limits, for the study overall: How much clinical and demographic metadata was included differed by source and by participant, and the metadata was provided uncurated.

The immunoSEQ Assay, a bias-controlled multiplex PCR, was used to amplify TCRbeta CDR3 regions from genomic DNA. Per the authors' processing: Within the assay, amplification of reference gene primers was used to estimate how many nucleated cells each sample contained. Sequence reads were collapsed and filtered to measure the absolute abundance of every unique TCRbeta CDR3 rearrangement. Productive Simpson clonality was computed per sample as the square root of Simpson's diversity index over productive rearrangements. TCRdb retrieved this table from immuneACCESS and kept in-frame rearrangements only. Not all clones are present; in checked studies, unresolved V genes account for under half, and no reason is known for the remainder. V and J calls and clone size are as listed in that table; D and trimming were resolved from the DNA. The sample table contains 85,000 to 130,000 clones; only one count was recorded for 87% of them. The ten largest make up about 15% of the sample.

Whole blood was collected in K2EDTA tubes by collaborating institutions according to the institutions' own protocols. For TCRbeta analysis, collaborators shipped samples as frozen whole blood, isolated PBMCs, or DNA extracted from either of those sample types. This clone was picked up one time. No antigen is known for it. Base qualities are missing; no much larger clone stands one base away. The source material was peripheral blood. This TCR came from a man aged 50-60 years with acute or convalescent COVID-19.

The CDR3 protein is CASNRQGIVNIQYF. The DNA sequence is given as TGTGCCAGCAACCGACAGGGGATTGTTAACATTCAGTACTTC. Recombination joined TRBV28 with TRBJ2-4, with 8 middle bases fitting TRBD1. For CDR1 and CDR2, the germline V gene lists MDHEN and SYDVKM. From V the trimming removes 7 bases and from J it removes 7 bases, while the gene matches leave 9 bases of the junction unaccounted for. The CDR3, cysteine through phenylalanine, is 14 amino acids long. Only the CDR3 DNA is retained, 42 bases long and in frame from the first base.